One and the same sample provided the 32 T cell receptor beta chains below, sequenced in a study of glioma-infiltrating T cells. The iRepertoire nested amplicon-rescue multiplex PCR amplified TCR alpha and beta CDR3s from RNA. TCRdb passed the multiplex PCR reads through MiXCR, listing each CDR3 protein once. The sample has 150,000 to 200,000 distinct CDR3 sequences, about 32% seen once. The material sequenced was glioma tissue, nonneoplastic brain tissue, or PBMCs (not recorded which). Receptors originate from a human donor with low-grade glioma or glioblastoma, undergoing nonglioma brain surgery, or in good health (not recorded which).

This clonotype was found many times. This chain links TRBV10-3 with TRBJ2-1; 7 nucleotides align to TRBD2. The junction had 4 bases not matched to a gene; V was cut back by 2 bases and J by 9 bases. This CDR3 is 13 amino acids long. From germline, CDR1 is ENHRY and CDR2 SYGVKD. CDR3 region: CAISEGLGGEQFF. In DNA, the CDR3 is TGTGCCATCAGTGAGGGACTAGGTGGTGAGCAGTTCTTC.

This clonotype occurred many times. The chain links TRBV27 to TRBJ2-1; the D is unclear. In germline, CDR1 is MNHEY, CDR2 SMNVEV (reference sequence). There are 15 residues in the CDR3. V was cut by 5 bases and J by 3 bases, with 14 bases left in between. The CDR3 DNA is TGTGCCAGCAGTCCGGAGCAGGTAAACTACAATGAGCAGTTCTTC. Amino acids: CASSPEQVNYNEQFF.

This chain joins TRBV30 and TRBJ1-1, with no clear D. This CDR3 region has 12 residues. The germline V and J ends were trimmed by 6 bases and 5 bases, with 13 bases remaining between them. Per the germline V gene, CDR1 is GTSNPN and CDR2 is SVGIG (reference sequence). For the CDR3, the DNA is TGTGCCTGCGCACCGAAGGGAACTGAAGCTTTCTTT. It encodes CACAPKGTEAFF.

This clonotype was recorded at least ten times. The rearrangement joins TRBV4-1 to TRBJ2-5, with 9 bases identical to TRBD1. This CDR3 contains 17 residues. Germline V CDR1 and CDR2: MGHRA, YSYEKL. Losses at the gene ends were 1 base for V and 0 bases for J; bases not matched to a gene: 6. The CDR3 sequence is CASSQGRDRAYQETQYF. The CDR3 region has the DNA TGCGCCAGCAGCCAAGGTCGGGACAGGGCATACCAAGAGACCCAGTACTTC.

Notes on this clonotype: This sequence may be a read error, since a much larger clone differs from it by one base. This sequence joins TRBV6-1 and TRBJ2-3; no clear D. The length of the CDR3 is 15 residues. Trimming took off 6 bases at V and 4 bases at J, with 17 bases between the two ends. Germline V gene data show CDR1 as MNHNS and CDR2 as SASEGT. CDR3 amino acids: CASSASRVSADTQYF. The CDR3 nucleotides are TGTGCCAGCAGCGCCTCTAGAGTCAGCGCAGATACGCAGTATTTT.

Concerning this clonotype: A much bigger clone sits one base away, suggesting this may be a read error. The J gene is TRBJ1-1, the V gene TRBV7-8; the D gene is possibly TRBD1 (5 bases). CDR1 and CDR2 from the germline V gene are SGHVS and FQNEAQ. The V gene lost 2 bases and the J gene lost 8 bases, with 18 bases spanning the gap. The CDR3 contains 15 residues. The CDR3 nucleotides are TGTGCCAGCAGCTTATTTAGTGGGACGAACCTAGAAGCTTTCTTT. It codes for CASSLFSGTNLEAFF. Full variable domain (outside the CDR3, taken from reference TRBV7-8 and TRBJ1-1): GAGVSQSPRYKVAKRGQDVALRCDPISGHVSLFWYQQALGQGPEFLTYFQNEAQLDKSGLPSDRFFAERPEGSVSTLKIQRTQQEDSAVYLCASSLFSGTNLEAFFGQGTRLTVV.

Ten or more counts support this clonotype. The chain links TRBV20-1 to TRBJ2-7, with 12 nucleotides matching TRBD2. The trim removed 6 bases at V and 3 bases at J, leaving 24 bases unmatched. Germline CDR1 DFQATT, CDR2 SNEGSKA (reference sequence). This CDR3 is 20 amino acids long. CDR3 sequence: CSAYPGEGASGRAAGYEQYF. For the CDR3, the DNA is TGCAGTGCCTACCCAGGGGAGGGGGCTAGCGGGAGGGCAGCGGGCTACGAGCAGTACTTC.

This chain connects TRBV29-1 to TRBJ2-1; the match to TRBD1 covers 8 bases. The CDR3 runs 16 residues. J was trimmed by 7 bases and V by 1 base; bases with no gene match: 12. CDR1 is SQVTM and CDR2 is ANQGSEA in the germline V gene. The CDR3 protein is CSVEAQTGEVVNEQFF. DNA for the CDR3: TGCAGCGTTGAAGCCCAGACAGGGGAGGTGGTGAATGAGCAGTTCTTC.

The table lists this clonotype with a few counts. This chain joins TRBV12-3 or TRBV12-4 and TRBJ1-1; possibly TRBD1 for D (6 bases). CDR3 length: 15 residues. With 8 bases removed from V and 8 bases from J, the gap between germline ends came to 24 bases. CDR3 region: CASEDADRNSREAFF. Written as DNA, the CDR3 is TGTGCCAGCGAAGATGCCGACAGGAACTCCAGGGAAGCTTTCTTT.

The sample holds many counts of this clonotype. The chain is built from TRBV7-9 and TRBJ2-2; 8 positions match TRBD2. Germline CDR1 and CDR2: SEHNR and FQNEAQ (reference sequence). This CDR3 is built from 17 residues. V shed 2 bases, J shed 5 bases, and the junction held 10 bases outside the gene matches. CDR3 residues: CASSLNSGKGPTGELFF. The CDR3 nucleotides are TGTGCCAGCAGCTTAAATAGCGGGAAGGGACCGACCGGGGAGCTGTTTTTT.

Comment on this clonotype: A much larger clone differs from this one at a single base, so this may be a read error. This chain joins TRBV5-1 and TRBJ2-3, with D perhaps TRBD1 or TRBD2 (5 bases each). This CDR3 has 15 residues. Germline CDR1 SGHRS, CDR2 YFSETQ. V was trimmed by 4 bases and J by 4 bases, leaving 16 bases between them. CDR3 sequence (DNA): TGCGCCAGCAGCGGTGGAGAGGGGTCGCCAGATACGCAGTATTTT. Translation: CASSGGEGSPDTQYF.

This clonotype has ten or more counts. V and J are TRBV11-2 and TRBJ2-3; TRBD2 matches 10 bases. The CDR3 loop spans 15 amino acids. Germline assignment: CDR1 SGHAT and CDR2 FQNNGV. The V and J ends lost 3 bases and 4 bases, in that order; junction bases with no gene match: 4. The CDR3 DNA is TGTGCCAGCAGCTTCTCTAGCGGGAGTGCAGATACGCAGTATTTT. It yields the protein CASSFSSGSADTQYF.

This clonotype was seen many times. The chain has TRBV10-3 and TRBJ2-7; TRBD1 aligns across 7 bases. Germline CDR1 and CDR2: ENHRY and SYGVKD. This CDR3 spans 14 amino acids. The V gene end was trimmed by 6 bases and the J gene end by 2 bases; junction bases not matched to a gene: 7. The CDR3 loop is CAISGTASTYEQYF. The CDR3 nucleotides are TGTGCCATCAGCGGGACAGCCTCTACCTACGAGCAGTACTTC.

The CDR3 reads CASSRPNFPHGRYF. As DNA, the CDR3 is TGTGCCAGCAGCCGACCTAATTTTCCCCACGGGCGGTACTTC. The rearrangement joins TRBV7-9 to TRBJ2-7; D unresolved. Germline loops: CDR1 SEHNR, CDR2 FQNEAQ (reference sequence). V lost 5 bases and J lost 12, with 23 bases in between. CDR3 length: 14 amino acids.

This clonotype was counted ten times or more. The V gene is TRBV7-9, the J gene TRBJ2-5; D not resolved. Germline-derived CDR1 and CDR2 are SEHNR and FQNEAQ (reference sequence). The CDR3 consists of 13 residues. With 1 base removed from V and 3 bases from J, the gap between germline ends came to 6 bases. The CDR3 reads CASSLVVEETQYF. As DNA, the CDR3 is TGTGCCAGCAGCTTAGTGGTAGAAGAGACCCAGTACTTC.

At least ten counts were recorded for this clonotype. The V gene is TRBV28, the J gene TRBJ2-3; no reliable D call. The germline V gene encodes CDR1 MDHEN and CDR2 SYDVKM. The CDR3 runs 12 residues. Trimming pared 6 bases from V and 5 bases from J, leaving 9 bases between. The CDR3 sequence: CASRGQLDTQYF. Here the CDR3 DNA reads TGTGCCAGCAGGGGTCAACTAGATACGCAGTATTTT.

The CDR3 spells CASSSNSGRGTDTQYF. In DNA form, the CDR3 reads TGTGCCAGCAGCTCCAATAGCGGGAGGGGCACAGATACGCAGTATTTT. The chain has TRBV7-2 and TRBJ2-3, with TRBD2 matching 11 bases. Germline V lookup: CDR1 SGHTA, CDR2 FQGNSA. The CDR3 is 16 amino acids. Losses at the gene ends were 4 bases for V and 1 base for J; bases not matched to a gene: 4.

This clonotype was picked up many times. This chain links TRBV7-2 with TRBJ2-7; D perhaps matches TRBD2 (6 bases). The V end was cut by 1 base, the J end by 6 bases, with 19 bases between. This CDR3 has 16 amino acids. Germline assignment: CDR1 SGHTA and CDR2 FQGNSA. CDR3 region: CASSLDPPGSGGEQYF. The DNA of the CDR3 is TGTGCCAGCAGCTTAGACCCCCCCGGGAGTGGAGGCGAGCAGTACTTC. Full variable domain (missing parts from reference TRBV7-2 and TRBJ2-7): GAGVSQSPSNKVTEKGKDVELRCDPISGHTALYWYRQSLGQGLEFLIYFQGNSAPDKSGLPSDRFSAERTGGSVSTLTIQRTQQEDSAVYLCASSLDPPGSGGEQYFGPGTRLTVT.

This clonotype has just one count. A clone one base away is much larger, so this may be a read error. This sequence joins TRBV7-9 and TRBJ2-1; D is undetermined. The CDR3 runs to 12 residues. Per germline, CDR1 SEHNR and CDR2 FQNEAQ (reference sequence). CDR3 sequence (DNA): TGTGACAGCAGCTTGGGGTCATACGAGCAGTTCTTC. Translated, it gives CDSSLGSYEQFF.

V and J are TRBV9 and TRBJ1-4; 7 bases align to TRBD1. The germline gives CDR1 SGDLS, CDR2 YYNGEE. This CDR3 comprises 14 residues. With 3 bases clipped from V and 6 bases from J, the junction kept 5 bases outside the gene matches. CDR3 amino acids: CASSAGDSHEKLFF. The CDR3 region has the DNA TGTGCCAGCAGCGCCGGGGACAGTCATGAAAAACTGTTTTTT.

This clonotype was seen repeatedly, ten times or more. The CDR3 DNA is TGTGCCAGCAGCCAAGTCCGCGCGGGAGGATTCACAGATACGCAGTATTTT. Residues: CASSQVRAGGFTDTQYF. The chain carries TRBV4-2 and TRBJ2-3, with 8 nucleotides matching TRBD2. The V segment lost 1 base and the J segment 2 bases; nucleotides outside the gene matches: 8. Germline V CDR1 and CDR2: LGHNA, YNFKEQ. This CDR3 spans 17 amino acids.

About this clonotype: Being one base from a much bigger clone, this may be a read error. The genes are TRBV7-6 and TRBJ2-7, with a tentative D call TRBD2 (6 bases). Germline V gives CDR1 SGHVS, CDR2 FNYEAQ. The CDR3 has 14 amino acids. The V end lost 7 bases, the J end lost 4 bases, and 17 bases lay between the germline ends. CDR3 nucleotide sequence: TGTGCCAGCAACTCCTCCTCTGGGGGGTACGAGCAGTACTTC. Protein: CASNSSSGGYEQYF.

As concerns this clonotype: With a much larger clone just one base away, this may be a read error. The chain has TRBV2 and TRBJ1-2, with TRBD1 identical over 9 bases. Germline-derived CDR1 and CDR2 are SNHLY and FYNNEI. This CDR3 has 12 amino acids. Trimming removed 9 bases from V and 6 bases from J; junction bases left unmatched: 5. CDR3 protein: CARARQGDGYTF. CDR3 in DNA: TGTGCCAGAGCCCGACAGGGGGATGGCTACACCTTC.

Note on this clonotype: A much larger clone lies one base from this, so it may be a read error. The chain employs TRBV4-1 and TRBJ2-7; the match to TRBD2 covers 7 bases. Germline loops: CDR1 MGHRA, CDR2 YSYEKL. V gave up 6 bases and J gave up 5 bases; unmatched junction bases: 16. This CDR3 is 16 amino acids long. The CDR3 here is CASRHGSGTKTNEQYF. The CDR3 DNA reads TGCGCCAGCAGACACGGCTCCGGGACTAAGACTAACGAGCAGTACTTC.

J is TRBJ2-7 and V is TRBV12-3 or TRBV12-4, with 14 bases identical to TRBD2. The J segment lost 4 bases and the V segment lost 3 bases, leaving 11 bases of the junction unmatched. This CDR3 spans 18 amino acids. The CDR3 loop reads CASSFAGLAGEVEYEQYF. CDR3 nucleotides: TGTGCCAGCAGTTTCGCGGGACTAGCGGGAGAAGTCGAGTACGAGCAGTACTTC.

The sample holds many counts of this clonotype. The chain carries TRBV20-1 and TRBJ1-1; D unclear. V lost 3 bases and J 5 bases, leaving 13 bases between the germline ends. This CDR3 spans 13 amino acids. In germline, CDR1 is DFQATT, CDR2 SNEGSKA (reference sequence). CDR3 sequence: CSARIRSQTEAFF. The DNA of the CDR3 is TGCAGTGCTAGGATTAGGAGCCAAACTGAAGCTTTCTTT.

The chain is built from TRBV6-4 and TRBJ2-2, with 12 bases fitting TRBD2. Germline V lookup: CDR1 MRHNA, CDR2 SNTAGT. The CDR3 loop spans 14 amino acids. The V and J ends lost 9 bases and 6 bases, in that order; junction bases with no gene match: 5. For the CDR3, the DNA is TGTGCCAGTCGACTAGCGGGAGACTCCGGGGAGCTGTTTTTT. This translates into CASRLAGDSGELFF.

Regarding this clonotype: The junction differs from germline at one of its ends, possibly a read error. The V and J genes are TRBV19 and TRBJ1-1; D is undetermined. Germline lookup yields CDR1 LNHDA and CDR2 SQIVND (reference sequence). This CDR3 contains 15 residues. CDR3 nucleotides: TGTGCCAGTAGTATCGTCGGGGAGGTGAACACTGGAGCTTTCTTT. This codes for CASSIVGEVNTGAFF.

The sample holds many counts of this clonotype. The CDR3 protein is CASSPLQEDKAFF. In nucleotides, the CDR3 is TGCGCCAGCAGCCCTCTGCAGGAGGATAAAGCTTTCTTT. This rearrangement joins TRBV5-1 to TRBJ1-1, with D unresolved. Trimming removed 4 bases from V and 9 bases from J, with 16 bases in between. CDR1 SGHRS and CDR2 YFSETQ come from the germline V gene. This CDR3 has 13 amino acids.

CDR3: CASSLAGHANTEAFF. The DNA for the CDR3 is TGTGCCAGCAGCTTGGCGGGACACGCGAACACTGAAGCTTTCTTT. The rearrangement joins TRBV5-4 to TRBJ1-1; D perhaps matches TRBD1 (6 bases). V lost 0 bases and J 1 base, leaving 10 bases between the germline ends. Germline V gene data show CDR1 as SGHNT and CDR2 as YYREEE (reference sequence). This CDR3 comprises 15 residues.

At least ten counts were recorded for this clonotype. The chain combines TRBV28 with TRBJ1-5; D gene uncertain. Germline-derived CDR1 and CDR2 are MDHEN and SYDVKM. The V and J ends lost 3 bases and 5 bases respectively, with 5 bases between them. CDR3 length: 12 amino acids. This CDR3 reads CASSLDHQPQHF. Written as DNA, the CDR3 is TGTGCCAGCAGTTTGGACCATCAGCCCCAGCATTTT.

This chain links TRBV4-3 with TRBJ1-5, with TRBD1 as a possible D gene (5 bases). Germline assignment: CDR1 LGHNA and CDR2 YSLEER. V was cut by 4 bases and J by 7 bases, with 14 bases left in between. The CDR3 runs to 14 residues. The CDR3 DNA follows: TGCGCCAGCAGCCCCGCGGGGCTATACCAGCCCCAGCATTTT. It is translated as CASSPAGLYQPQHF.